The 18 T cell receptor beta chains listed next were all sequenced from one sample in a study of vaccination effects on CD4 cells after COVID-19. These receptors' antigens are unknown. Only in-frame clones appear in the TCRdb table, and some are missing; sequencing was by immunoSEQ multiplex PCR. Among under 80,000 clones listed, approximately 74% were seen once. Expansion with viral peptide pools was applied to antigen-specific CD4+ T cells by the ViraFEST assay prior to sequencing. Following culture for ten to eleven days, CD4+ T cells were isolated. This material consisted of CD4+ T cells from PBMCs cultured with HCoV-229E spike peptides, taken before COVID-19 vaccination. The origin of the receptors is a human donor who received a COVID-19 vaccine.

The CDR3 loop reads CASRTDSTTNQPQHF. CDR3 in DNA: TGTGCCAGCAGGACTGACAGTACCACCAATCAGCCCCAGCATTTT. V is TRBV28 and J is TRBJ1-5, with a possible D match to TRBD1 (5 bases). In germline, CDR1 is MDHEN, CDR2 SYDVKM. The germline V and J ends were trimmed by 6 bases and 3 bases, with 15 bases remaining between them. This CDR3 has 15 residues. The full variable domain, rest sourced from reference TRBV28 and TRBJ1-5, is DVKVTQSSRYLVKRTGEKVFLECVQDMDHENMFWYRQDPGLGLRLIYFSYDVKMKEKGDIPEGYSVSREKKERFSLILESASTNQTSMYLCASRTDSTTNQPQHFGDGTRLSIL.

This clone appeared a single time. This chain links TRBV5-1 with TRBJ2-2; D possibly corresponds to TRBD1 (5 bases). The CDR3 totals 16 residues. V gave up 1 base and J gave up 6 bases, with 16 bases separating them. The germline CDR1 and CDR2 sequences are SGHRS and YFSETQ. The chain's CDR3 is CASSLYDSPLAGELFF. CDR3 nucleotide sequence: TGCGCCAGCAGCTTGTATGACAGCCCTTTGGCCGGGGAGCTGTTTTTT.

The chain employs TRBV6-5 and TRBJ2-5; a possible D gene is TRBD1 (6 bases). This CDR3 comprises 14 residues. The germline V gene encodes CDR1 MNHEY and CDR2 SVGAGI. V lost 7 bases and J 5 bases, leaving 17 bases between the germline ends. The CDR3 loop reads CASIEVGARETQYF. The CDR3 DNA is TGTGCCAGCATCGAGGTGGGGGCACGGGAGACCCAGTACTTC.

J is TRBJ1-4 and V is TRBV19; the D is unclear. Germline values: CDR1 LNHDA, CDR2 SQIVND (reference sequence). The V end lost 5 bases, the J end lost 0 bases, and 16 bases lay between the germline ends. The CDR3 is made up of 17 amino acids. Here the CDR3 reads CASSSIPQVATNEKLFF. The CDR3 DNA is TGTGCCAGTAGTTCAATACCCCAGGTCGCAACTAATGAAAAACTGTTTTTT.

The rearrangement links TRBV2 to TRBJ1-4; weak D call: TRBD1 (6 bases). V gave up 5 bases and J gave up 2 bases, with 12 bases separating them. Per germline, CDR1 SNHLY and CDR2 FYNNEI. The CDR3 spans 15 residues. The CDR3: CASSQGGPTNEKLFF. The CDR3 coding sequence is TGTGCCAGCAGTCAAGGGGGGCCCACTAATGAAAAACTGTTTTTT.

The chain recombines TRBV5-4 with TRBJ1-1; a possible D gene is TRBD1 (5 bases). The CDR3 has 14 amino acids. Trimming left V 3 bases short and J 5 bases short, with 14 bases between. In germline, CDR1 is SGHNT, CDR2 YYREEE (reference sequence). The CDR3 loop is CASSWGFGGTEAFF. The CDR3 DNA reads TGTGCCAGCAGCTGGGGGTTCGGTGGGACTGAAGCTTTCTTT.

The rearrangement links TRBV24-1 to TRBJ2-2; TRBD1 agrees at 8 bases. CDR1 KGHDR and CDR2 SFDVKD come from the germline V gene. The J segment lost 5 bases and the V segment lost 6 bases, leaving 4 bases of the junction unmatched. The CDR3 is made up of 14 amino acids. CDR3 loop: CATSSGGKTGELFF. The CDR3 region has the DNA TGTGCCACCAGTTCAGGGGGCAAGACCGGGGAGCTGTTTTTT.

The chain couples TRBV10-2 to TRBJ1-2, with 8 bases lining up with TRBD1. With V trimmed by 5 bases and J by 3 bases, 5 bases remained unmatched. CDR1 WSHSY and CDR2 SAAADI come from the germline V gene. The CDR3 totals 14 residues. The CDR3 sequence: CASSPQDRDYGYTF. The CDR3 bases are TGCGCCAGCAGTCCCCAGGACAGGGACTATGGCTACACCTTC.

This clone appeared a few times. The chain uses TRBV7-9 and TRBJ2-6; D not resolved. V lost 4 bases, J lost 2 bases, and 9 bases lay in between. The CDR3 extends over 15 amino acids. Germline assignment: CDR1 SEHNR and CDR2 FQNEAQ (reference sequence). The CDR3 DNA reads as TGTGCCAGCAGCTGGACGTCTACTGGGGCCAACGTCCTGACTTTC. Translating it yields CASSWTSTGANVLTF.

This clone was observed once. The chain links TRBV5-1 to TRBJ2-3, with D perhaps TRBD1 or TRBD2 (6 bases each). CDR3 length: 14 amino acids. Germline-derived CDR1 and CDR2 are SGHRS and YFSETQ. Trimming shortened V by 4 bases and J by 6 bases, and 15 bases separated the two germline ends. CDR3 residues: CASSTEGGYDTQYF. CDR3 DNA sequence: TGCGCCAGCAGCACCGAGGGGGGTTACGATACGCAGTATTTT.

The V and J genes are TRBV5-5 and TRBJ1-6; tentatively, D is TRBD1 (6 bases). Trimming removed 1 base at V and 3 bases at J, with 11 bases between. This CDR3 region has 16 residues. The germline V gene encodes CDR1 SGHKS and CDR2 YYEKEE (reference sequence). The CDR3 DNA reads TGTGCCAGCAGCTTGCTGGACAGACTCTATAATTCACCCCTCCACTTT. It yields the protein CASSLLDRLYNSPLHF.

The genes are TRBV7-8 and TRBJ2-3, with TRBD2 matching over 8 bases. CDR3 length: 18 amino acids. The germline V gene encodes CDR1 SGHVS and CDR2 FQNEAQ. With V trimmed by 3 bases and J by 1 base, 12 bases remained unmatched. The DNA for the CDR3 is TGTGCCAGCAGCTTGGACCCGTCCTGGCGGGGGGGCACAGATACGCAGTATTTT. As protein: CASSLDPSWRGGTDTQYF.

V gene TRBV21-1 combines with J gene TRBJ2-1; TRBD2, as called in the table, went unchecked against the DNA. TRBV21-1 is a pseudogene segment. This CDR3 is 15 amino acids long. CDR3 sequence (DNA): TGTGCCAGCAGCAAGAAATTCTCGGGGTGCGGTGAGCAGTTCTTC. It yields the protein CASSKKFSGCGEQFF.

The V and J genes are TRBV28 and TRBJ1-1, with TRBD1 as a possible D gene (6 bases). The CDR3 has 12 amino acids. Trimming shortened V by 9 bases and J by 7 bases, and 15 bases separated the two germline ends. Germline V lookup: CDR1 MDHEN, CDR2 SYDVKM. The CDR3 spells CASGQTTVEAFF. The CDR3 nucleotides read TGTGCCAGTGGACAGACGACAGTTGAAGCTTTCTTT.

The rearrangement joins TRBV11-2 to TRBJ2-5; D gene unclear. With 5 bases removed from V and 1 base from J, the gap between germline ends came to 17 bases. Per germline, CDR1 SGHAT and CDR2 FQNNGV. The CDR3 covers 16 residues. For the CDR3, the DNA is TGTGCCAGCAGCCCCGCCATTATTAAACTCCAAGAGACCCAGTACTTC. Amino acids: CASSPAIIKLQETQYF.

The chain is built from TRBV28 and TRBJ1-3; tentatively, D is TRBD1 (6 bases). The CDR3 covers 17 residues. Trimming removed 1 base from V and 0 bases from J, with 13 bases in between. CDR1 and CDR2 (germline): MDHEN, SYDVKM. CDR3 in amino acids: CASSLYEDSISGNTIYF. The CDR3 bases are TGTGCCAGCAGTTTATACGAGGACAGCATCTCTGGAAACACCATATATTTT.

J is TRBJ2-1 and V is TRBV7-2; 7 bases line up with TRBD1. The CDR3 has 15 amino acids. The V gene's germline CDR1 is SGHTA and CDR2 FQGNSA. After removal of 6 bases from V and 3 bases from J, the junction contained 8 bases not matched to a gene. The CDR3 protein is CASSPQGVSYNEQFF. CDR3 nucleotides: TGTGCCAGCAGTCCCCAGGGGGTCAGCTACAATGAGCAGTTCTTC. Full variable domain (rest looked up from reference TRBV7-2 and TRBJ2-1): GAGVSQSPSNKVTEKGKDVELRCDPISGHTALYWYRQSLGQGLEFLIYFQGNSAPDKSGLPSDRFSAERTGGSVSTLTIQRTQQEDSAVYLCASSPQGVSYNEQFFGPGTRLTVL.

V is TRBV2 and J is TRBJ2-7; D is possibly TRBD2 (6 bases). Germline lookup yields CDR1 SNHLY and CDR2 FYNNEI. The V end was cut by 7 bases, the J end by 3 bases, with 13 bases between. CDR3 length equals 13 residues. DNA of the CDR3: TGTGCCAGCATGGAGGGGAGAAACTACGAGCAGTACGTC. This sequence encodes CASMEGRNYEQYV.